A selection of T cell receptor beta chains follows, all from one sample in a study of CD8 T cells in Susac syndrome. In TCRdb, the immunoSEQ multiplex PCR reads were re-called with MiXCR into one record per CDR3 protein. The sample has around 100,000 distinct CDR3 sequences, around 96% seen once; the top ten hold 0.25% to 0.35%. Sample: CD8+ T cells from PBMCs. The receptor set was obtained from a human donor with Susac syndrome. Each CDR3 is given with its conserved first and last residue. Fields, in order: D gene, V gene, J gene, clone size, CDR3 protein, CDR3 DNA. The D gene is left open where the match is weak. Size tells how often a clone was seen (once, few, many) or the class of an expanded clone, and some rows leave it out.

d_call: .; v_call: TRBV5-4; j_call: TRBJ2-6; clone_size: .; cdr3_aa: CASKRQESSGANVLTF; cdr3_nt: TGTGCCAGCAAAAGACAGGAGAGCTCTGGGGCCAACGTCCTGACTTTC
d_call: TRBD1; v_call: TRBV9; j_call: TRBJ2-6; clone_size: .; cdr3_aa: CASSVGGQGTGANVLTF; cdr3_nt: TGTGCCAGCAGCGTAGGGGGACAGGGAACCGGGGCCAACGTCCTGACTTTC
d_call: .; v_call: TRBV29-1; j_call: TRBJ2-5; clone_size: once; cdr3_aa: CSVSVETQYF; cdr3_nt: TGCAGCGTTTCTGTGGAGACCCAGTACTTC
d_call: TRBD1; v_call: TRBV12-3/TRBV12-4; j_call: TRBJ2-5; clone_size: .; cdr3_aa: CASRGKTGTGSETQYF; cdr3_nt: TGTGCCAGCCGAGGGAAGACAGGGACCGGCTCAGAGACCCAGTACTTC
d_call: .; v_call: TRBV6-5; j_call: TRBJ2-5; clone_size: .; cdr3_aa: CASSYEGIQETQYF; cdr3_nt: TGTGCCAGCAGTTACGAAGGGATCCAAGAGACCCAGTACTTC
d_call: TRBD2; v_call: TRBV7-9; j_call: TRBJ2-7; clone_size: .; cdr3_aa: CASRPRETGSSYEQYF; cdr3_nt: TGTGCCAGCAGGCCGCGGGAGACGGGGAGCTCCTACGAGCAGTACTTC
d_call: TRBD1; v_call: TRBV29-1; j_call: TRBJ2-1; clone_size: .; cdr3_aa: CSVWTGRNEQFF; cdr3_nt: TGCAGCGTTTGGACAGGAAGAAATGAGCAGTTCTTC
d_call: .; v_call: TRBV20-1; j_call: TRBJ1-1; clone_size: .; cdr3_aa: CSASSGSTEAFF; cdr3_nt: TGCAGTGCTAGTTCCGGGAGCACTGAAGCTTTCTTT
d_call: .; v_call: TRBV28; j_call: TRBJ1-2; clone_size: .; cdr3_aa: CASSFVPGTYGYTF; cdr3_nt: TGTGCCAGCAGTTTCGTACCAGGGACCTATGGCTACACCTTC
d_call: TRBD2; v_call: TRBV4-1; j_call: TRBJ2-2; clone_size: .; cdr3_aa: CASSQVGLAGGTPNTGELFF; cdr3_nt: TGCGCCAGCAGCCAAGTGGGACTAGCGGGAGGAACCCCGAACACCGGGGAGCTGTTTTTT
d_call: .; v_call: TRBV4-1; j_call: TRBJ1-1; clone_size: .; cdr3_aa: CASSQGFDVEAFF; cdr3_nt: TGCGCCAGCAGCCAAGGTTTCGACGTTGAAGCTTTCTTT
d_call: .; v_call: TRBV7-2; j_call: TRBJ2-4; clone_size: .; cdr3_aa: CASSYRERDIQYF; cdr3_nt: TGTGCCAGCAGCTATCGGGAGCGAGACATTCAGTACTTC
d_call: TRBD2; v_call: TRBV20-1; j_call: TRBJ2-3; clone_size: .; cdr3_aa: CSASLRERGLRDTQYF; cdr3_nt: TGCAGTGCTAGCTTGCGAGAGCGGGGGCTCAGGGATACGCAGTATTTT
d_call: TRBD2; v_call: TRBV20-1; j_call: TRBJ2-1; clone_size: .; cdr3_aa: CSARVGTINEQFF; cdr3_nt: TGCAGTGCTAGAGTCGGGACTATTAATGAGCAGTTCTTC
d_call: .; v_call: TRBV29-1; j_call: TRBJ1-1; clone_size: .; cdr3_aa: CSVEDGATSTEAFF; cdr3_nt: TGCAGCGTTGAAGACGGGGCGACGAGTACGGAAGCTTTCTTT
d_call: TRBD2; v_call: TRBV12-3/TRBV12-4; j_call: TRBJ2-3; clone_size: .; cdr3_aa: CASRLSGGETRTDTQYF; cdr3_nt: TGTGCCAGCAGACTGAGCGGGGGTGAAACCCGCACAGATACGCAGTATTTT
d_call: .; v_call: TRBV27; j_call: TRBJ1-6; clone_size: .; cdr3_aa: CASSLVGVPNSPLHF; cdr3_nt: TGTGCCAGCAGTTTGGTGGGGGTGCCTAATTCACCCCTCCACTTT
d_call: TRBD1; v_call: TRBV20-1; j_call: TRBJ2-5; clone_size: .; cdr3_aa: CSARPEQGMGETQYF; cdr3_nt: TGCAGTGCTAGGCCAGAACAGGGGATGGGAGAGACCCAGTACTTC
d_call: .; v_call: TRBV28; j_call: TRBJ2-6; clone_size: .; cdr3_aa: CASSAGGANVLTF; cdr3_nt: TGTGCCAGCAGCGCAGGTGGGGCCAACGTCCTGACTTTC
d_call: .; v_call: TRBV10-3; j_call: TRBJ1-1; clone_size: .; cdr3_aa: CAIRPGPTNTEAFF; cdr3_nt: TGTGCCATCAGACCAGGACCGACTAACACTGAAGCTTTCTTT
d_call: TRBD2; v_call: TRBV20-1; j_call: TRBJ2-1; clone_size: .; cdr3_aa: CSARRLAGDYNEQFF; cdr3_nt: TGCAGTGCTCGTCGACTAGCGGGGGACTACAATGAGCAGTTCTTC
d_call: .; v_call: TRBV4-1; j_call: TRBJ2-7; clone_size: .; cdr3_aa: CASSQERGAAYEQYF; cdr3_nt: TGCGCCAGCAGCCAAGAACGTGGGGCCGCCTACGAGCAGTACTTC
d_call: .; v_call: TRBV20-1; j_call: TRBJ1-5; clone_size: .; cdr3_aa: CSARDHDQPQHF; cdr3_nt: TGCAGTGCTAGAGATCACGATCAGCCCCAGCATTTT
d_call: .; v_call: TRBV28; j_call: TRBJ2-1; clone_size: few; cdr3_aa: CASSRLYNEQFF; cdr3_nt: TGTGCCAGCAGTCGCCTCTACAATGAGCAGTTCTTC
d_call: TRBD2; v_call: TRBV29-1; j_call: TRBJ2-1; clone_size: .; cdr3_aa: CSVLAWRERFDEQFF; cdr3_nt: TGCAGCGTCCTTGCTTGGCGGGAGAGGTTCGATGAGCAGTTCTTC
d_call: .; v_call: TRBV2; j_call: TRBJ1-5; clone_size: .; cdr3_aa: CASTQELRKPQHF; cdr3_nt: TGTGCCAGCACCCAAGAGTTAAGAAAGCCCCAGCATTTT
d_call: .; v_call: TRBV3-1; j_call: TRBJ2-3; clone_size: .; cdr3_aa: CASSQDPGPEYF; cdr3_nt: TGTGCCAGCAGCCAAGATCCGGGACCAGAGTATTTT
d_call: .; v_call: TRBV7-8; j_call: TRBJ2-1; clone_size: .; cdr3_aa: CASSLPLGDNEQFF; cdr3_nt: TGTGCCAGCAGCTTACCCCTAGGGGACAATGAGCAGTTCTTC
d_call: .; v_call: TRBV7-2; j_call: TRBJ2-5; clone_size: .; cdr3_aa: CASSLYYVETQYF; cdr3_nt: TGTGCCAGCAGCTTGTACTACGTAGAGACCCAGTACTTC
d_call: .; v_call: TRBV7-9; j_call: TRBJ2-5; clone_size: .; cdr3_aa: CASSKAQETQYF; cdr3_nt: TGTGCCAGCAGCAAAGCCCAAGAGACCCAGTACTTC
d_call: .; v_call: TRBV20-1; j_call: TRBJ2-7; clone_size: .; cdr3_aa: CSARSTYEQYF; cdr3_nt: TGCAGTGCTAGGAGTACCTACGAGCAGTACTTC
d_call: .; v_call: TRBV19; j_call: TRBJ1-1; clone_size: .; cdr3_aa: CASSMSQQNTEAFF; cdr3_nt: TGTGCCAGTAGTATGTCCCAGCAGAACACTGAAGCTTTCTTT
d_call: .; v_call: TRBV7-9; j_call: TRBJ2-7; clone_size: .; cdr3_aa: CASSLISQYEQYF; cdr3_nt: TGTGCCAGCAGCTTAATCTCCCAATACGAGCAGTACTTC
d_call: .; v_call: TRBV7-3; j_call: TRBJ2-1; clone_size: .; cdr3_aa: CASSLRLATDEQFF; cdr3_nt: TGTGCCAGCAGCTTAAGGCTAGCGACGGATGAGCAGTTCTTC
d_call: .; v_call: TRBV5-1; j_call: TRBJ1-2; clone_size: once; cdr3_aa: CASSPGLINYGYTF; cdr3_nt: TGCGCCAGCAGCCCGGGACTGATCAACTATGGCTACACCTTC
d_call: .; v_call: TRBV2; j_call: TRBJ2-1; clone_size: .; cdr3_aa: CASTSADAGSYNEQFF; cdr3_nt: TGTGCCAGCACCTCGGCTGACGCTGGGTCCTACAATGAGCAGTTCTTC
d_call: .; v_call: TRBV15; j_call: TRBJ1-2; clone_size: .; cdr3_aa: CATRPRDTKSLNYGYTF; cdr3_nt: TGTGCCACCAGGCCCCGGGACACAAAATCACTTAACTATGGCTACACCTTC
d_call: TRBD1; v_call: TRBV9; j_call: TRBJ2-2; clone_size: .; cdr3_aa: CASHGQDPTGELFF; cdr3_nt: TGTGCCAGCCACGGACAGGATCCCACCGGGGAGCTGTTTTTT
d_call: .; v_call: TRBV28; j_call: TRBJ1-5; clone_size: .; cdr3_aa: CASSLVPIPSQPQHF; cdr3_nt: TGTGCCAGCAGTTTGGTGCCTATTCCAAGTCAGCCCCAGCATTTT
d_call: .; v_call: TRBV25-1; j_call: TRBJ2-2; clone_size: .; cdr3_aa: CASSDPRRNTGELFF; cdr3_nt: TGTGCCAGCAGTGACCCCAGGAGGAACACCGGGGAGCTGTTTTTT
d_call: TRBD1; v_call: TRBV7-9; j_call: TRBJ1-2; clone_size: once; cdr3_aa: CASSSPGQSNYGYTF; cdr3_nt: TGTGCCAGCAGCTCGCCGGGACAGTCAAACTATGGCTACACCTTC
d_call: TRBD2; v_call: TRBV20-1; j_call: TRBJ2-7; clone_size: .; cdr3_aa: CRREAGGGGERYEQYF; cdr3_nt: TGCAGACGGGAAGCGGGAGGTGGTGGGGAACGCTACGAGCAGTACTTC
d_call: TRBD2; v_call: TRBV24-1; j_call: TRBJ2-1; clone_size: .; cdr3_aa: CATSDPGTSFGQFF; cdr3_nt: TGTGCCACCAGTGATCCCGGGACTAGCTTTGGGCAGTTCTTC
d_call: .; v_call: TRBV20-1; j_call: TRBJ1-2; clone_size: .; cdr3_aa: CHIRGYTF; cdr3_nt: TGCCATATAAGGGGCTACACCTTC
d_call: .; v_call: TRBV19; j_call: TRBJ2-1; clone_size: .; cdr3_aa: CASSIQDGNEQFF; cdr3_nt: TGTGCCAGTAGTATACAGGACGGCAATGAGCAGTTCTTC
d_call: TRBD2; v_call: TRBV20-1; j_call: TRBJ2-5; clone_size: .; cdr3_aa: CSANIVRAGGTQYF; cdr3_nt: TGCAGTGCTAATATCGTTCGAGCGGGAGGTACCCAGTACTTC
d_call: .; v_call: TRBV7-3; j_call: TRBJ2-7; clone_size: once; cdr3_aa: CASSPGGLVGYEQYF; cdr3_nt: TGTGCCAGCAGCCCCGGAGGGCTAGTTGGGTACGAGCAGTACTTC
d_call: .; v_call: TRBV23-1; j_call: TRBJ2-7; clone_size: .; cdr3_aa: CASSQSSPGQYF; cdr3_nt: TGCGCCAGCAGTCAATCTTCCCCAGGGCAGTACTTC
d_call: TRBD2; v_call: TRBV4-1; j_call: TRBJ2-5; clone_size: .; cdr3_aa: CASSHLAGVETQYF; cdr3_nt: TGCGCCAGCAGCCATTTAGCGGGAGTGGAGACCCAGTACTTC
d_call: TRBD1; v_call: TRBV29-1; j_call: TRBJ1-1; clone_size: .; cdr3_aa: CSVEAWDRDTEAFF; cdr3_nt: TGCAGCGTTGAAGCGTGGGACAGGGACACTGAAGCTTTCTTT
d_call: TRBD1; v_call: TRBV28; j_call: TRBJ1-2; clone_size: .; cdr3_aa: CASSSARGVGYTF; cdr3_nt: TGTGCCAGCAGTTCCGCCAGGGGGGTTGGCTACACCTTC
d_call: .; v_call: TRBV12-5; j_call: TRBJ1-1; clone_size: .; cdr3_aa: CASGDSLNTEAFF; cdr3_nt: TGTGCTAGTGGAGACAGCCTGAACACTGAAGCTTTCTTT